This passage covers 15 T cell receptor beta chains from one sample sequenced in a study of vaccination and CD4 T cells after COVID-19. This sample's time point: late sampling 161 to 241 days after vaccination in three convalescent patients. Treatment noted: approximately 9-day PBMC culture with coronavirus spike peptide pools or control peptides (ViraFEST assay). The study sequenced cultured CD4+ T cell DNA using the Oncomine TCR Beta short-read assay. TCRdb itself ran the PCR reads through MiXCR, one entry per CDR3 protein. The table lists around 26,000 distinct CDR3 sequences, roughly 40% of them singletons. What these receptors recognize is not known. The sample consisted of CD4+ T cells from blood, cultured in vitro, taken about 7 months after SARS-CoV-2 vaccination. The receptors shown here come from a human donor who had recovered from COVID-19.

This clonotype came up a few times. V is TRBV7-9 and J is TRBJ2-7, with 7 nucleotides matching TRBD2. V shed 2 bases and J 0 bases; nucleotides not matched to a gene: 10. The CDR3 consists of 17 residues. Germline-derived CDR1 and CDR2 are SEHNR and FQNEAQ (reference sequence). CDR3 region: CASSLCLAEPSSYEQYF. In nucleotides, the CDR3 is TGTGCCAGCAGCTTATGTCTAGCGGAACCAAGCTCCTACGAGCAGTACTTC.

The CDR3 nucleotides read TGCAGTTTACCCCAGGGGAGCGAGGTTGAGCAGTTCTTC. This encodes CSLPQGSEVEQFF. V usage is TRBV20-1 and J usage is TRBJ2-1, with a tentative D call TRBD1 (6 bases). This CDR3 contains 13 residues. Germline lookup yields CDR1 DFQATT and CDR2 SNEGSKA (reference sequence). The germline V and J ends were trimmed by 8 bases and 9 bases, with 20 bases remaining between them.

The J gene is TRBJ2-2, the V gene TRBV28; 11 bases align to TRBD2. This CDR3 contains 17 residues. Germline V CDR1 and CDR2: MDHEN, SYDVKM. Losses at the gene ends were 6 bases for V and 6 bases for J; bases not matched to a gene: 12. This chain's CDR3 is CASRPPPGLADAGELFF. The CDR3 nucleotides are TGTGCCAGCAGACCTCCACCGGGACTAGCGGACGCCGGGGAGCTGTTTTTT.

The chain employs TRBV6-4 and TRBJ2-7; D is uncertain. The CDR3 loop spans 11 amino acids. Germline-derived CDR1 and CDR2 are MRHNA and SNTAGT. V lost 5 bases to trimming and J lost 3 bases, with 5 bases between them. The CDR3 spells CASSNSYEQYF. CDR3 DNA sequence: TGTGCCAGCAGTAACAGCTACGAGCAGTACTTC.

The rearrangement joins TRBV11-1 to TRBJ2-3; the match to TRBD2 covers 14 bases. The CDR3 has 16 amino acids. Germline V gene lookup returns CDR1 SGHAT and CDR2 FQDESV (reference sequence). The trim removed 6 bases at V and 4 bases at J, leaving 6 bases unmatched. The CDR3 sequence is CASRLGTSGSSDTQYF. The DNA of the CDR3 is TGTGCCAGCAGACTCGGGACTAGCGGGAGTTCAGATACGCAGTATTTT.

This clonotype was counted between two and nine times. This chain's CDR3 is CSAPRGGNTGELFF. CDR3 DNA: TGCAGTGCACCTAGGGGAGGGAACACCGGGGAGCTGTTTTTT. The chain combines TRBV20-1 with TRBJ2-2, with TRBD2 as a possible D gene (6 bases). The CDR3 totals 14 residues. Trimming removed 6 bases at V and 1 base at J, with 12 bases between. Germline CDR1 DFQATT, CDR2 SNEGSKA (reference sequence).

There are a few counts of this clonotype. The rearrangement uses TRBV7-2 and TRBJ1-5; D not resolved. Germline CDR1 is SGHTA and CDR2 is FQGNSA. Trimming removed 3 bases from V and 3 bases from J, with 3 bases in between. This CDR3 has 12 residues. The CDR3 protein is CASSFYNQPQHF. The CDR3 coding sequence is TGTGCCAGCAGCTTCTACAATCAGCCCCAGCATTTT.

A few counts support this clonotype. The chain links TRBV7-9 to TRBJ1-6; D not certain. Germline assignment: CDR1 SEHNR and CDR2 FQNEAQ (reference sequence). CDR3 size: 15 residues. Trimming shortened V by 2 bases and J by 6 bases, and 11 bases separated the two germline ends. The CDR3 sequence: CASSLTQQFNSPLHF. The CDR3 DNA sequence: TGTGCCAGCAGCTTAACTCAGCAGTTTAATTCACCCCTCCACTTT.

The V call is TRBV4-2, the J call TRBJ2-5, with D maybe TRBD1 (5 bases). CDR1 and CDR2 (germline): LGHNA, YNFKEQ. V lost 1 base and J 5 bases, leaving 14 bases between the germline ends. The CDR3 sequence is 15 residues long. The CDR3 loop is CASSQGSGQMETQYF. The DNA of the CDR3 is TGTGCCAGCAGCCAAGGAAGTGGACAAATGGAGACCCAGTACTTC.

The J gene is TRBJ1-2, the V gene TRBV2; tentative D call: TRBD1 (6 bases). The CDR3 covers 14 residues. CDR1 SNHLY and CDR2 FYNNEI come from the germline V gene. Trimming pared 6 bases from V and 5 bases from J, leaving 16 bases between. In DNA form, the CDR3 reads TGTGCCAGCAGACGGACAACCAGGGGTTATGGCTACACCTTC. Residues: CASRRTTRGYGYTF.

This chain links TRBV6-1 with TRBJ1-5, with TRBD1 matching over 8 bases. The CDR3 contains 15 residues. Per germline, CDR1 MNHNS and CDR2 SASEGT. After removal of 6 bases from V and 6 bases from J, the junction contained 10 bases not matched to a gene. CDR3 in amino acids: CASRETGVGGQPQHF. The CDR3 DNA reads as TGTGCCAGCAGAGAGACAGGGGTGGGTGGTCAGCCCCAGCATTTT.

This clonotype has only a few counts. This rearrangement joins TRBV7-2 to TRBJ2-1, with TRBD2 matching 15 bases. CDR3 length equals 16 residues. With V trimmed by 0 bases and J by 7 bases, 1 base remained unmatched. CDR1 and CDR2 (germline): SGHTA, FQGNSA. The chain's CDR3 is CASSLAGTSGRNEQFF. CDR3 DNA sequence: TGTGCCAGCAGCTTAGCAGGGACTAGCGGGAGGAATGAGCAGTTCTTC.

This clonotype was observed a handful of times. V gene TRBV6-2 or TRBV6-3 combines with J gene TRBJ1-2, with 8 bases fitting TRBD1. Germline V gene lookup returns CDR1 MNHEY and CDR2 SVGEGT. The CDR3 has 17 residues. V shed 6 bases and J 5 bases; nucleotides not matched to a gene: 17. The CDR3 protein is CASSLPPGLRTGYGYTF. In DNA form, the CDR3 reads TGTGCCAGCAGCCTCCCCCCGGGATTACGGACAGGGTATGGCTACACCTTC.

V gene TRBV29-1 combines with J gene TRBJ2-1, with D maybe TRBD2 (5 bases). The V gene's germline CDR1 is SQVTM and CDR2 ANQGSEA. This CDR3 region has 13 residues. Trimming left V 4 bases short and J 4 bases short, with 11 bases between. The CDR3 coding sequence is TGCAGCGTTGCGCGGACTGGTTACAATGAGCAGTTCTTC. This codes for CSVARTGYNEQFF.

CDR3 amino acids: CASSFAGTGKTDTQYF. The CDR3 nucleotides read TGTGCCAGCAGCTTCGCCGGGACAGGGAAGACAGATACGCAGTATTTT. This chain uses TRBV7-2 with TRBJ2-3; TRBD1 aligns across 9 bases. The CDR3 spans 16 residues. Germline trimming cut 3 bases from V and 3 bases from J; bases unmatched to any gene: 7. Germline CDR1 and CDR2: SGHTA and FQGNSA.